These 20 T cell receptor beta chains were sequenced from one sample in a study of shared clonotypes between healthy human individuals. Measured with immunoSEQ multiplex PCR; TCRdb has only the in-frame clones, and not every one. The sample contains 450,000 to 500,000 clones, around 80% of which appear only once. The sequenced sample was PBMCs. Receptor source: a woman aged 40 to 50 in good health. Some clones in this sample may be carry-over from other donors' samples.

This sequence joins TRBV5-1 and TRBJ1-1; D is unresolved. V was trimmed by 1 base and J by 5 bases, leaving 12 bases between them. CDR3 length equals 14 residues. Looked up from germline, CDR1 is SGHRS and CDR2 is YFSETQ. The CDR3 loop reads CASSLYGFDTEAFF. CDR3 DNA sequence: TGCGCCAGCAGCTTGTACGGGTTCGATACTGAAGCTTTCTTT.

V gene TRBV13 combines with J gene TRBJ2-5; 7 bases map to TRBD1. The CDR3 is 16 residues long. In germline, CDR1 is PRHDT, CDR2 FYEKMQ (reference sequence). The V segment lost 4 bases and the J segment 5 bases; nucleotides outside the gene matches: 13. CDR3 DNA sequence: TGTGCCAGCAGCTCGACCAACCGGGACAGAGAGGAGACCCAGTACTTC. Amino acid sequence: CASSSTNRDREETQYF.

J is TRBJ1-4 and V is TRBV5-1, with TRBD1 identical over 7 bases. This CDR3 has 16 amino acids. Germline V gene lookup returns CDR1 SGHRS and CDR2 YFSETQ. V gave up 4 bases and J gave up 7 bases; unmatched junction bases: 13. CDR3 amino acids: CASSPRDSDGTEKLFF. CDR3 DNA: TGCGCCAGCAGCCCCCGGGACAGCGATGGGACTGAAAAACTGTTTTTT.

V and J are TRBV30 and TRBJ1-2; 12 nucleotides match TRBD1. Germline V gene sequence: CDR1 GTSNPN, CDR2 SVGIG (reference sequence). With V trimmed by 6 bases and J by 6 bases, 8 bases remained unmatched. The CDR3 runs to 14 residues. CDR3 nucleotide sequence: TGTGCCTGTCTTCCGGGACAGGGGGCGGATGGCTACACCTTC. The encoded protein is CACLPGQGADGYTF.

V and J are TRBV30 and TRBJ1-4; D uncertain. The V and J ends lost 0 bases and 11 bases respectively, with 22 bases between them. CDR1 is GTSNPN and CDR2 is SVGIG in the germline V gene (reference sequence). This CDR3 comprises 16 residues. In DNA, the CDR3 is TGTGCCTGGAGTGTGAGGGAGCCTAGGATGAAAGTCAAACTGTTTTTT. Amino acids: CAWSVREPRMKVKLFF.

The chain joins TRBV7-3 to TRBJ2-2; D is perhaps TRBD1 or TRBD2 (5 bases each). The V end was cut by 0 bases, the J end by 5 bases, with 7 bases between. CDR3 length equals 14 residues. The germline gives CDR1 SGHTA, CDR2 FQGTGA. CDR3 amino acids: CASSLTRGTGELFF. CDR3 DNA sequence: TGTGCCAGCAGCTTAACGAGGGGAACCGGGGAGCTGTTTTTT.

CDR3 nucleotides: TGTGCCAGCAGCCAAGGGCTAGCGGGAGGGCCGGTGAATGAGCAGTTCTTC. Protein sequence: CASSQGLAGGPVNEQFF. The chain couples TRBV4-2 to TRBJ2-1; 12 nucleotides align to TRBD2. In germline, CDR1 is LGHNA, CDR2 YNFKEQ. V dropped 1 base and J dropped 7; count of bases not matched to a gene: 8. The CDR3 sequence is 17 residues long.

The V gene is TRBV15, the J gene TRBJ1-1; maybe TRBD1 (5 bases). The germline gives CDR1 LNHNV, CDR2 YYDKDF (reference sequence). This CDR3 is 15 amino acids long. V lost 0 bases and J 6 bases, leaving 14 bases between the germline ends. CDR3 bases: TGTGCCACCAGCAGAGATTCAGGGCCCGGCGCTGAAGCTTTCTTT. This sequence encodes CATSRDSGPGAEAFF.

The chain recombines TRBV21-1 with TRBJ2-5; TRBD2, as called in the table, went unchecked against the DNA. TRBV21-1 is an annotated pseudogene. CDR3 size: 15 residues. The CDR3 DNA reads TGTGCCAGCAGCAAGGAAAGGGACTACCAAGAGACCCAGTACTTC. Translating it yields CASSKERDYQETQYF.

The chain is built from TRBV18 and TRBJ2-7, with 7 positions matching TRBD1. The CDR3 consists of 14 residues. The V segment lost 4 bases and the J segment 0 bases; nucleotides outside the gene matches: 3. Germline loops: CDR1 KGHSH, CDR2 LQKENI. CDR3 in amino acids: CASSRQGHSYEQYF. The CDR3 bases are TGTGCCAGCTCACGACAGGGCCACTCCTACGAGCAGTACTTC.

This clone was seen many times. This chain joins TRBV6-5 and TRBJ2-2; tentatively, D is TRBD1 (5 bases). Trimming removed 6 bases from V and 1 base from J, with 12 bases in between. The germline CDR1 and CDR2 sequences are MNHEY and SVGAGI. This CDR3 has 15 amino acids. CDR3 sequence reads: CASSKGFMNTGELFF. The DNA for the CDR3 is TGTGCCAGCAGCAAGGGGTTCATGAACACCGGGGAGCTGTTTTTT.

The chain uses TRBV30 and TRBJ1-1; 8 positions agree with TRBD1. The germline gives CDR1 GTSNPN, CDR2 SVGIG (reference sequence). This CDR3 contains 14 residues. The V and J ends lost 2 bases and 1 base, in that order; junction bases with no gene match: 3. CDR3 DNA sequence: TGTGCCTGGAGTAATGGACAGGGGAACACTGAAGCTTTCTTT. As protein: CAWSNGQGNTEAFF.

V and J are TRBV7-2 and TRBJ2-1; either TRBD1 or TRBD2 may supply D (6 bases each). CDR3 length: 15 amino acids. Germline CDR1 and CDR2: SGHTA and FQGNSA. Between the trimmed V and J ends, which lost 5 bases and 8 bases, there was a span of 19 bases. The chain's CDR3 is CASSPRGGGNHEQFF. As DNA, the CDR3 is TGTGCCAGCAGCCCCAGGGGCGGCGGGAACCATGAGCAGTTCTTC.

CDR3 in DNA: TGTGCCAGCAGTCTGCTAGCGGGAGGCTCCAATGAGCAGTTCTTC. Residues: CASSLLAGGSNEQFF. The chain carries TRBV6-6 and TRBJ2-1; 11 bases fit TRBD2. The V gene end was trimmed by 5 bases and the J gene end by 6 bases; junction bases not matched to a gene: 6. The CDR3 has 15 amino acids. Germline CDR1 is MNHNY and CDR2 is SVGAGI (reference sequence).

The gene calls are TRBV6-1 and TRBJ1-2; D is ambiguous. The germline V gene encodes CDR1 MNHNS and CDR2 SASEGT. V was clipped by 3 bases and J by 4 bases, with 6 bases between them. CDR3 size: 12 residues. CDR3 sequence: CASSDNSYGYTF. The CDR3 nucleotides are TGTGCCAGCAGTGACAACAGCTATGGCTACACCTTC.

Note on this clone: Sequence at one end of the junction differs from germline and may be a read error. The CDR3 DNA sequence: TGCGCCAGCAGCCAAGATACGCTGGGAGGGCCCGGGGAGCTGTTTTTT. Residues: CASSQDTLGGPGELFF. This chain joins TRBV5-4 and TRBJ2-2, with 7 bases identical to TRBD2. This CDR3 has 16 amino acids. CDR1 SGHNT and CDR2 YYREEE come from the germline V gene (reference sequence).

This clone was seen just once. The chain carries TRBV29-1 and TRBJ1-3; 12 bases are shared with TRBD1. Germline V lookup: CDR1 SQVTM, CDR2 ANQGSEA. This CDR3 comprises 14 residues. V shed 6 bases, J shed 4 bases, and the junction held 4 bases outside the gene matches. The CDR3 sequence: CSVRDRGLGNTIYF. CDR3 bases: TGCAGCGTGCGGGACAGGGGGCTAGGAAACACCATATATTTT.

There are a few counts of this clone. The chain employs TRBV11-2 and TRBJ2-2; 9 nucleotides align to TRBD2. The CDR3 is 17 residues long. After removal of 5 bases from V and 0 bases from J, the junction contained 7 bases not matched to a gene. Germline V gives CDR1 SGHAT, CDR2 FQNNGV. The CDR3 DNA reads TGTGCCAGCAGCAGAGGGACTAGCACAGCGAACACCGGGGAGCTGTTTTTT. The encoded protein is CASSRGTSTANTGELFF. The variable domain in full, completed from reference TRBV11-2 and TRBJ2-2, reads EAGVAQSPRYKIIEKRQSVAFWCNPISGHATLYWYQQILGQGPKLLIQFQNNGVVDDSQLPKDRFSAERLKGVDSTLKIQPAKLEDSAVYLCASSRGTSTANTGELFFGEGSRLTVL.

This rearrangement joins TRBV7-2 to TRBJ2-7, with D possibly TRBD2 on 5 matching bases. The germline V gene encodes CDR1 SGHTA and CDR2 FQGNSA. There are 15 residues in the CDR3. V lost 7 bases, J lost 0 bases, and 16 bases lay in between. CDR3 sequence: CASTLLGVGSYEQYF. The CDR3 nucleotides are TGTGCCAGCACCCTTCTCGGGGTAGGCTCCTACGAGCAGTACTTC.

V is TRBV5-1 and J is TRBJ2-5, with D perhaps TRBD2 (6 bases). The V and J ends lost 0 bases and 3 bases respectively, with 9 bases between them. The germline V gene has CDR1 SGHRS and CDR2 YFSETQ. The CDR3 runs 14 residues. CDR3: CASSLAGREETQYF. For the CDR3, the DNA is TGCGCCAGCAGCTTGGCCGGGAGAGAAGAGACCCAGTACTTC. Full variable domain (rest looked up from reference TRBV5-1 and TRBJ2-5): KAGVTQTPRYLIKTRGQQVTLSCSPISGHRSVSWYQQTPGQGLQFLFEYFSETQRNKGNFPGRFSGRQFSNSRSEMNVSTLELGDSALYLCASSLAGREETQYFGPGTRLLVL.